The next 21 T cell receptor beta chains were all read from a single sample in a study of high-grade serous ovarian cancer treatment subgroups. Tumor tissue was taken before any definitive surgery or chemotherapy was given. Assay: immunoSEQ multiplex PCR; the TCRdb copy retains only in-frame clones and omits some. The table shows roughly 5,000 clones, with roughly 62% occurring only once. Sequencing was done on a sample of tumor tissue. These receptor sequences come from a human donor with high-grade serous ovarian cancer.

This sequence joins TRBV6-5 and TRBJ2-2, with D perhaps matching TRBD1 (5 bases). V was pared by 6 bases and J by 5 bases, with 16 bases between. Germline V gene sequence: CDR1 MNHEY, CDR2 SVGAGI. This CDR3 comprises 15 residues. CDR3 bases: TGTGCCAGCAGACCCCGGCCGACAGTAACCGGGGAGCTGTTTTTT. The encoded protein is CASRPRPTVTGELFF.

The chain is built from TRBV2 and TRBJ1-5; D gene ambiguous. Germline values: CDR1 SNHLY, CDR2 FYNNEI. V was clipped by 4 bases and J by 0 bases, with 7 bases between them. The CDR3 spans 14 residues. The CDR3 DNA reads TGTGCCAGCAGTGCATCGTATAGCAATCAGCCCCAGCATTTT. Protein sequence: CASSASYSNQPQHF.

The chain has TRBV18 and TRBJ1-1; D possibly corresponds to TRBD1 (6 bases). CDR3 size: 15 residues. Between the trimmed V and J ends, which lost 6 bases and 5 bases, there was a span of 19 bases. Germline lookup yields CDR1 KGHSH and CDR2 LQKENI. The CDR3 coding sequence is TGTGCCAGCTCCCCGGGGGGGGCAGTAGGTACTGAAGCTTTCTTT. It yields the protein CASSPGGAVGTEAFF.

CDR3 protein: CASSLVQRGQETQYF. CDR3 sequence (DNA): TGTGCCAGCAGCTTGGTGCAGCGGGGCCAAGAGACCCAGTACTTC. This chain joins TRBV7-8 and TRBJ2-5; 7 nucleotides line up with TRBD2. Germline trimming cut 3 bases from V and 1 base from J; bases unmatched to any gene: 5. Per the germline V gene, CDR1 is SGHVS and CDR2 is FQNEAQ. This CDR3 has 15 amino acids.

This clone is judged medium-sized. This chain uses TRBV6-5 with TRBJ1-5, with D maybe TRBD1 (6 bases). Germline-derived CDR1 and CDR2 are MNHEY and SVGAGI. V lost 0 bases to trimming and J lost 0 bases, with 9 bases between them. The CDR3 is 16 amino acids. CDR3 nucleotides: TGTGCCAGCAGTTACTCGGGGGCTCCTAGCAATCAGCCCCAGCATTTT. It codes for CASSYSGAPSNQPQHF.

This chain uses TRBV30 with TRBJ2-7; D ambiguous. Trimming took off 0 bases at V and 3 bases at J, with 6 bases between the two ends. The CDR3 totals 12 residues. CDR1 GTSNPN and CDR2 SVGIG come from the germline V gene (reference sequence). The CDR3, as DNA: TGTGCCTGGAGTGTTACTTACTACGAGCAGTACTTC. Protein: CAWSVTYYEQYF. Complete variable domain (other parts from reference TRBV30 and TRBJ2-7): SQTIHQWPATLVQPVGSPLSLECTVEGTSNPNLYWYRQAAGRGLQLLFYSVGIGQISSEVPQNLSASRPQDRQFILSSKKLLLSDSGFYLCAWSVTYYEQYFGPGTRLTVT.

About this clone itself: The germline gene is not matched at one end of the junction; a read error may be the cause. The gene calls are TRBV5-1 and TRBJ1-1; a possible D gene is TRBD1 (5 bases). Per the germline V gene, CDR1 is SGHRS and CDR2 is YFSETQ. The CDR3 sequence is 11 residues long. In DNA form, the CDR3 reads TGCGCCAGCAGGTTGGGGCCCGAAGCTTTCTTT. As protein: CASRLGPEAFF.

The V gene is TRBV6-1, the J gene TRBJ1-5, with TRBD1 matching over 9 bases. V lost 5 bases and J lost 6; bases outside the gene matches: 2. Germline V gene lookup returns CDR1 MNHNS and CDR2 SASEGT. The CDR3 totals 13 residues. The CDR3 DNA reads TGTGCCAGCAGTTGGACAGGGGTTCAGCCCCAGCATTTT. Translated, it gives CASSWTGVQPQHF.

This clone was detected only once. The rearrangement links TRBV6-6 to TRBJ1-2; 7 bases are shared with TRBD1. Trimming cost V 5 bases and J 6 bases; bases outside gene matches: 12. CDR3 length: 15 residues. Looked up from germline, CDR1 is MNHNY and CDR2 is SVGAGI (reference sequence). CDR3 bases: TGTGCCAGCAGTCCTCACGACAGGGAGGACGATGGCTACACCTTC. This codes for CASSPHDREDDGYTF.

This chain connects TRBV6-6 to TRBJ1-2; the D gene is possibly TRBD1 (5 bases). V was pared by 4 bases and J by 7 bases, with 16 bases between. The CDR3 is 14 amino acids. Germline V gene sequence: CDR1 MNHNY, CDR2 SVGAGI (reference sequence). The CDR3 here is CASSSHDRPSGYTF. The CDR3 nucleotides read TGTGCCAGCAGTTCCCACGACAGACCGTCTGGCTACACCTTC.

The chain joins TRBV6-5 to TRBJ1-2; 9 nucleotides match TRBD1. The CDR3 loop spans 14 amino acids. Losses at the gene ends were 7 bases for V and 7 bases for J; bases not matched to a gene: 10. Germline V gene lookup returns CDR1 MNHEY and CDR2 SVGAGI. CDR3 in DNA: TGTGCCAGCACCACGACAGGGGGAAGCGGTGGCTACACCTTC. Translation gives CASTTTGGSGGYTF.

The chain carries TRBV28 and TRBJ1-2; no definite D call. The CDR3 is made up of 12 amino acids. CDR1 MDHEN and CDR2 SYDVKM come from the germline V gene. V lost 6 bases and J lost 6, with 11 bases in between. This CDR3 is CASRGPGHGYTF. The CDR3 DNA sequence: TGTGCCAGCAGGGGTCCTGGGCATGGCTACACCTTC.

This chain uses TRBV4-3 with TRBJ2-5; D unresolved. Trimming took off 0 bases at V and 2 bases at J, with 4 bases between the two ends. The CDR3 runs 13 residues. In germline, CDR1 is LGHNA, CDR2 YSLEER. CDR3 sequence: CASSQEGQETQYF. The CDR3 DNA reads TGCGCCAGCAGCCAAGAGGGGCAAGAGACCCAGTACTTC.

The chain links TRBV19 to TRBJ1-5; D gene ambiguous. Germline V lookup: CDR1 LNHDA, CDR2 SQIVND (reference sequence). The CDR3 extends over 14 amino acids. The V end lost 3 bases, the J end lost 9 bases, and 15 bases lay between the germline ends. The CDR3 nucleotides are TGTGCCAGTAGTATCTCGAGCAGGTCTCTGCCCCAGCATTTT. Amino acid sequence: CASSISSRSLPQHF.

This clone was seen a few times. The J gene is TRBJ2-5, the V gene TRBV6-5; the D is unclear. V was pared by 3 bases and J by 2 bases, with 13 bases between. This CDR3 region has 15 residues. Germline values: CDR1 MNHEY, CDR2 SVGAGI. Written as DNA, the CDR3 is TGTGCCAGCAGTTATGGCGTGAGTGGGCAAGAGACCCAGTACTTC. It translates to CASSYGVSGQETQYF.

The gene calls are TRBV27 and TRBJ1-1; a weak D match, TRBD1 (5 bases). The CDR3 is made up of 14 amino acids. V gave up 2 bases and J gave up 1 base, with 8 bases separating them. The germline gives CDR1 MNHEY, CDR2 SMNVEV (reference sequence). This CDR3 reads CASSLQGWNTEAFF. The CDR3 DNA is TGTGCCAGCAGTTTACAGGGTTGGAACACTGAAGCTTTCTTT.

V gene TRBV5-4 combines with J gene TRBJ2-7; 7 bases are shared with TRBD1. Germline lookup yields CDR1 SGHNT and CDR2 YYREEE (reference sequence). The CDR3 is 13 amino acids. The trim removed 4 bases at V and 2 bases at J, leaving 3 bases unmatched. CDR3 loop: CASSPRGPYEQYF. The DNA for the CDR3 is TGTGCCAGCAGCCCAAGGGGGCCCTACGAGCAGTACTTC. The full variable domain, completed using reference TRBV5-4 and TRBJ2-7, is ETGVTQSPTHLIKTRGQQVTLRCSSQSGHNTVSWYQQALGQGPQFIFQYYREEENGRGNFPPRFSGLQFPNYSSELNVNALELDDSALYLCASSPRGPYEQYFGPGTRLTVT.

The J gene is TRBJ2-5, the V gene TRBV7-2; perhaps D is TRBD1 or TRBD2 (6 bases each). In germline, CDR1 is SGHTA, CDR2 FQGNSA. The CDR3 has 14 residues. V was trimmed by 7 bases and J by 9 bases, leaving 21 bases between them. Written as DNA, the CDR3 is TGTGCCAGCACCTTGGAGGGGGGCGTTGGGGCCCAGTACTTC. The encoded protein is CASTLEGGVGAQYF.

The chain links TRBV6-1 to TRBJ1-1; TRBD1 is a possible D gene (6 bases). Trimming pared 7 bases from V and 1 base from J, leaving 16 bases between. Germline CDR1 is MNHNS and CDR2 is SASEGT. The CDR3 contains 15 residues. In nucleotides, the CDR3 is TGTGCCAGCACCGCAGGGGCACAGGCGAACACTGAAGCTTTCTTT. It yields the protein CASTAGAQANTEAFF.

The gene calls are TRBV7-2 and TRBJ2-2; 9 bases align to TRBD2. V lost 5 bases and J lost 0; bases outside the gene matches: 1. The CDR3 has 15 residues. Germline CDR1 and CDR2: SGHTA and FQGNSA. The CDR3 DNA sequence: TGTGCCAGCAGCCGCGGGGGGGCGAACACCGGGGAGCTGTTTTTT. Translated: CASSRGGANTGELFF.

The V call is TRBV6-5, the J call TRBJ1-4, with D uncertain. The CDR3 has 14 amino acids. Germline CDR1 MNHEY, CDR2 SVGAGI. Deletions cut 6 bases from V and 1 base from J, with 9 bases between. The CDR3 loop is CASSRIRTNEKLFF. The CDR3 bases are TGTGCCAGCAGCCGAATTAGAACTAATGAAAAACTGTTTTTT.